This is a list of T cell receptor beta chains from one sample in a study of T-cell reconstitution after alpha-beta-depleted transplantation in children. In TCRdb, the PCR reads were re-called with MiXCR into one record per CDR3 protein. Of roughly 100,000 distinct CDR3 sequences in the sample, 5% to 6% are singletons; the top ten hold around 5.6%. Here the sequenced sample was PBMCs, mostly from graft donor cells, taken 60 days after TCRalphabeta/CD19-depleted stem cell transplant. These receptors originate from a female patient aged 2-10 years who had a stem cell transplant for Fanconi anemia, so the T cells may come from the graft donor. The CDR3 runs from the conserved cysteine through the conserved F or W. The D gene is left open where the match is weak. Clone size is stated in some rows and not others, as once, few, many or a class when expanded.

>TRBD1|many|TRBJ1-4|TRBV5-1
TGCGCCAGCAGCTTGGAAACAGGGGGCTGGGAAAAACTGTTTTTT
CASSLETGGWEKLFF
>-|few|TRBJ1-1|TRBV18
TGTGCCAGCTCACCATTGCGTCGAGTCGGCGGGAACACTGAAGCTTTCTTT
CASSPLRRVGGNTEAFF
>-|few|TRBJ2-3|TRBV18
TGTGCCAGCTCACCTAAGACCCCTACGGCAGATACGCAGTATTTT
CASSPKTPTADTQYF
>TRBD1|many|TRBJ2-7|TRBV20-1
TGCAGTGCTAGACCCGACAGGGGGTTTCCCTACGAGCAGTACTTC
CSARPDRGFPYEQYF
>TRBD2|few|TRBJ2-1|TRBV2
TGTGCCAGCTGTCGGCGGGAGCTCAATGAGCAGTTCTTC
CASCRRELNEQFF
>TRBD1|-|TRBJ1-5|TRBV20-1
TGCAGTGCCCCGCGTGCAGGGGGAAGCAATCAGCCCCAGCATTTT
CSAPRAGGSNQPQHF
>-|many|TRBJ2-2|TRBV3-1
TGTGCCAGCAGTTACGGCGCCCGGGGGGAGCTGTTTTTT
CASSYGARGELFF
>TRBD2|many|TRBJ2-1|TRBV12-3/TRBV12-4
TGTGCCAGCAGGCTGACTAGCTTTAATGAGCAGTTCTTC
CASRLTSFNEQFF
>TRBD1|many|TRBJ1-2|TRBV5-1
TGCGCCAGCAGCTTACAAACCGGGACAGGGGTTTGGGCTAACTATGGCTACACCTTC
CASSLQTGTGVWANYGYTF
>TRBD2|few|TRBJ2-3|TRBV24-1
TGTGCCACCAGTGTCCCCGAGGGCGGGAGAGACCCAGATACGCAGTATTTT
CATSVPEGGRDPDTQYF
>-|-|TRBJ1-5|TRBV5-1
TGCGCCAGCAGCTTGGAGGGTTATCAGCCCCAGCATTTT
CASSLEGYQPQHF
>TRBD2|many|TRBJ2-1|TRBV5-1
TGCGCCAGCAGCTTGGCCTGGATAGCGGGAGTCGAGCAGTTCTTC
CASSLAWIAGVEQFF
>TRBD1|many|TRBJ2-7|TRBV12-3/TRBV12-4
TGTGCCAGCAGTCGTATTCCGGGACAGGGGTACTTC
CASSRIPGQGYF
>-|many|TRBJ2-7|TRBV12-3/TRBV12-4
TGTGCCAGCAGTTTAAGCGGGCTCTCCTACGAGCAGTACTTC
CASSLSGLSYEQYF
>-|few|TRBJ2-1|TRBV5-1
TGCGCCAGCAGCTGGCGTGGGCAGGAAAAACTAGCTAGCTCCTACAATGAGCAGTTCTTC
CASSWRGQEKLASSYNEQFF
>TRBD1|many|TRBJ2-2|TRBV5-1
TGCGCCAGCAGCTCAGGGGGCCCCGGGGAGCTGTTTTTT
CASSSGGPGELFF
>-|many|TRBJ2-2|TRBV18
TGTGCCAGCTCACCGGTTCAGGTTCTCCACACCGGGGAGCTGTTTTTT
CASSPVQVLHTGELFF
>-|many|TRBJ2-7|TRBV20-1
TGCAGTGCTAGAGCAGGGTATCCCACACTGAGCTCCTACGAGCAGTACTTC
CSARAGYPTLSSYEQYF
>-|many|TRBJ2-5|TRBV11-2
TGTGCCAGCAGCTTAGACGTCGGCCCGAGGGAGACCCAGTACTTC
CASSLDVGPRETQYF
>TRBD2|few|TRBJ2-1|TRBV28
TGTGCCAGCCTTAAAAAGGGGCGGGGGGGATACAATGAGCAGTTCTTC
CASLKKGRGGYNEQFF
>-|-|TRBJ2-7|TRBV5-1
TGCGCCAGCAGCTTGGTGATTGGAAGCGAGCAGTACTTC
CASSLVIGSEQYF
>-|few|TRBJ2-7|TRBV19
TGTGCCAGTCGATCAGGGTTCTCCTACGAGCAGTACTTC
CASRSGFSYEQYF
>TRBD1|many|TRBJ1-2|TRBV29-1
TGCAGCGTGACAGGGCGAGGCTATGGCTACACCTTC
CSVTGRGYGYTF
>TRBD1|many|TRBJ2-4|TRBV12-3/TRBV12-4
TGTGCCAGCAGTCTTTCGACAGGGGTGGACATTCAGTACTTC
CASSLSTGVDIQYF
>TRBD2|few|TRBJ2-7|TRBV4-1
TGCGCCAGCAGCCAAGTTGCGGGAGAGTACGAGCAGTACTTC
CASSQVAGEYEQYF
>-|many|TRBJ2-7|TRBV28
TGTGCCAGCAGTTTTACTAGCAACGAGCAGTACTTC
CASSFTSNEQYF
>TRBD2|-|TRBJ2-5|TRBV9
TGTGCCAGCAGCGGGAGCGGGAGGAGGAGAGAGACCCAGTACTTC
CASSGSGRRRETQYF
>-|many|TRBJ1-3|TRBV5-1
TGCGCCAGCAGCTTGGCCGCAGTCCTCTCTGGAAACACCATATATTTT
CASSLAAVLSGNTIYF
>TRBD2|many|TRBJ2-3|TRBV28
TGTGCCAGCAGTTTATCCCCGCGGGGGGCTACAGATACGCAGTATTTT
CASSLSPRGATDTQYF
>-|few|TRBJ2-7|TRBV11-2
TGTGCCAGCAGCTTGGTAGGGACATGGGCCTACGAGCAGTACTTC
CASSLVGTWAYEQYF
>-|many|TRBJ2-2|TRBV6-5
TGTGCCAGCAGAATTAGTCAGTCTATAGGGACCGGGGAGCTGTTTTTT
CASRISQSIGTGELFF
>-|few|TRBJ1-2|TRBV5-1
TGCGCCAGCAGCTTGGCCACTAACTATGGCTACACCTTC
CASSLATNYGYTF
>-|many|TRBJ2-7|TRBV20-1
TGCAGTGCTATAGGCGGGGGCCCATACGAGCAGTACTTC
CSAIGGGPYEQYF
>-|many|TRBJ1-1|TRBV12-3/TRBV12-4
TGTGCCAGCAGCTTAGGGGTTGTTGGCACTGAAGCTTTCTTT
CASSLGVVGTEAFF
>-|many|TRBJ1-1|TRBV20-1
TGCAGTGCCAGGGGTGGTGCAAAGAACACTGAAGCTTTCTTT
CSARGGAKNTEAFF
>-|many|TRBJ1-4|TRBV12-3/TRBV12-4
TGTGCCAGCAGACTTTACTCAACTAATGAAAAACTGTTTTTT
CASRLYSTNEKLFF
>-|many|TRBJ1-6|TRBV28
TGTGCCAGCAGTTTCAGTACTGGGGTTAATTCACCCCTCCACTTT
CASSFSTGVNSPLHF
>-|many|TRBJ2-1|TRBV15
TGTGCCACCATCGGAGGGCGGAGCTACAATGAGCAGTTCTTC
CATIGGRSYNEQFF
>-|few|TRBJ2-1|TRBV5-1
TGCGCCAGCACAACTTTTTCTAACAATGAGCAGTTCTTC
CASTTFSNNEQFF
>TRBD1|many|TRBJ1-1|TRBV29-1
TGCAGCGGGGGACAGGGATCCGAAGCTTTCTTT
CSGGQGSEAFF
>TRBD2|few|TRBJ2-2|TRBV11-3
TGTGCCAGCAGCAAGACTAGCGGGGGGACCGGGGAGCTGTTTTTT
CASSKTSGGTGELFF
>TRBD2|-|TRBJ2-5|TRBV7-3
TGTGCCAGCAGCTTAGCGGGGGAAGGGACCCAGTACTTC
CASSLAGEGTQYF
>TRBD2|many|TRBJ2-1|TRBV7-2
TGTGCCAGCAGCCCTCGGGGGCTAGCGGGAGCCAATGAGCAGTTCTTC
CASSPRGLAGANEQFF
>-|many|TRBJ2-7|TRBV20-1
TGCAGTGCTGAGGGGGGGGCTTCCCCCTACGAGCAGTACTTC
CSAEGGASPYEQYF
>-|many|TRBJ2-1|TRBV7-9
TGTGCCAGCAGTCGGGGTGGCCGTTCCTACAATGAGCAGTTCTTC
CASSRGGRSYNEQFF
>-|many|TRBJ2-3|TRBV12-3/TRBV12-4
TGTGCCAGCAGTTTAGGCTTCACAGATACGCAGTATTTT
CASSLGFTDTQYF
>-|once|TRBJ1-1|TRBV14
TGTGCCAGCAGCCAAGGGTCCAGGGGCGAATGGAAATTGAACACTGAAGCTTTCTTT
CASSQGSRGEWKLNTEAFF
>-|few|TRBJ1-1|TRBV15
TGTGCCACCAGCATTCATCTGAACACTGAAGCTTTCTTT
CATSIHLNTEAFF
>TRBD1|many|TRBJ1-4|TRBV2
TGTGCCAGCAGTCGGGACAGGGTAAAGGAAAAACTGTTTTTT
CASSRDRVKEKLFF
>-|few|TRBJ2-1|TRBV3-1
TGTGCCAGCAGCCAAGATAATTGGGAGCAGTTCTTC
CASSQDNWEQFF
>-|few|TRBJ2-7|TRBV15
TGTGCCACCAGCAGAGATTGGCCCTACGAGCAGTACTTC
CATSRDWPYEQYF
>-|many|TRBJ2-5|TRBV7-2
TGTGCCAGCAGCTTAGGTCTGCAAACCTTTCAAGAGACCCAGTACTTC
CASSLGLQTFQETQYF
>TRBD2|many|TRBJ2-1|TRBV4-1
TGCGCCAGCAGCCCCGGACTAGCGGGGGACGAGCAGTTCTTC
CASSPGLAGDEQFF
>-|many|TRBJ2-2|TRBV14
TGTGCCAGCAGCCAAGTCAACACCGGGGAGCTGTTTTTT
CASSQVNTGELFF
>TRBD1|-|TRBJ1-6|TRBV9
TGTGCCAGCAGCGTAGCGGACAGGGGGATGTCACCCCTCCACTTT
CASSVADRGMSPLHF
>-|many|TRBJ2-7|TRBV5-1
TGCGCCAGCAGCTTGGCACAGCCTACCCCCTACGAGCAGTACTTC
CASSLAQPTPYEQYF
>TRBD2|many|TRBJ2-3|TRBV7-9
TGTGCCAGCAGTCCGTCGTCGCTAGCGGGTTTTGGAGATACGCAGTATTTT
CASSPSSLAGFGDTQYF
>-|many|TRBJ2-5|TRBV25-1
TGTGCCAGCAAGTTAGAGACCCAGTACTTC
CASKLETQYF
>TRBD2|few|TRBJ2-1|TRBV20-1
TGCAGTGCTACCGCCGGGACTAGCGGGAGGGGAATTGAGCAGTTCTTC
CSATAGTSGRGIEQFF